This paragraph covers one TCR beta chain sequence. Its antigen is unidentified. These data are taken from a study of T cell responses to AZD1222 COVID-19 vaccine. Study-wide results and caveats: At 160-218 and 743-854, vaccine-associated CD4 TCRs were dominant, and they spanned spike.

CDR3 length equals 13 residues. V was shortened by 2 bases and J by 6 bases, with 10 bases between the two germline ends. From germline, CDR1 is SGHVS and CDR2 FQNEAQ. The assay was immunoSEQ multiplex PCR, and TCRdb's table has in-frame clones only and misses some. Of more than 85,000 clones detected, about 90% appear once; the ten largest clones hold around 7.8%. The TCR was taken from an adult in good health. This rearrangement joins TRBV7-8 to TRBJ1-2; D is unresolved. Sample: peripheral blood, taken on day 0 of AZD1222 vaccination. CDR3: CASSLSAQHGYTF. CDR3 DNA sequence: TGTGCCAGCAGCTTATCGGCCCAGCATGGCTACACCTTC.